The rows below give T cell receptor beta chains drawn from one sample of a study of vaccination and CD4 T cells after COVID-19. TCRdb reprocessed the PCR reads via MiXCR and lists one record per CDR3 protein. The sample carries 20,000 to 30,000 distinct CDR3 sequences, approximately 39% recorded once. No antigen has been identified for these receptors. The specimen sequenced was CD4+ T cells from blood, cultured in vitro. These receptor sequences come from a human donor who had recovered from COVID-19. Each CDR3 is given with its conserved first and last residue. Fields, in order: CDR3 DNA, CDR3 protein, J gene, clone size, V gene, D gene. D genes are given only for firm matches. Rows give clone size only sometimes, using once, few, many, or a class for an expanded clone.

cdr3_nt: TGTGCCAGCAGTTTAGGGGGGCAGGGCGATGAGCAGTTCTTC
cdr3_aa: CASSLGGQGDEQFF
j_call: TRBJ2-1
clone_size: once
v_call: TRBV28
d_call: -

cdr3_nt: TGCAGTGCTAGAGACAGGGAAAATCAGCCCCAGCATTTT
cdr3_aa: CSARDRENQPQHF
j_call: TRBJ1-5
clone_size: -
v_call: TRBV20-1
d_call: -

cdr3_nt: TGTGCCAGCAGCTTAATACCAAATTCACCCCTCCACTTT
cdr3_aa: CASSLIPNSPLHF
j_call: TRBJ1-6
clone_size: -
v_call: TRBV7-3
d_call: -

cdr3_nt: TGCAGTGCTAGGGATCCGCGGAGCGGAGGGGGCACAGATACGCAGTATTTT
cdr3_aa: CSARDPRSGGGTDTQYF
j_call: TRBJ2-3
clone_size: -
v_call: TRBV20-1
d_call: -

cdr3_nt: TGTGCCAGTAGTACGGCGTCGGGCACCGGGGAGCTGTTTTTT
cdr3_aa: CASSTASGTGELFF
j_call: TRBJ2-2
clone_size: -
v_call: TRBV19
d_call: -

cdr3_nt: TGTGCCAGCAGCCAGTCTAGCGGAGGTTCCTACGAGCAGTACTTC
cdr3_aa: CASSQSSGGSYEQYF
j_call: TRBJ2-7
clone_size: -
v_call: TRBV2
d_call: TRBD2

cdr3_nt: TGCAGTGCTGTGACAGGGGGGAGGTACGAGCAGTACTTC
cdr3_aa: CSAVTGGRYEQYF
j_call: TRBJ2-7
clone_size: -
v_call: TRBV20-1
d_call: TRBD1

cdr3_nt: TGCGCCAGCAGTGGGAGTGGGCGGCTTAATACGCAGTATTTT
cdr3_aa: CASSGSGRLNTQYF
j_call: TRBJ2-3
clone_size: once
v_call: TRBV10-2
d_call: -

cdr3_nt: TGTGCCAGCAGGCAGAACACTGAAGCTTTCTTT
cdr3_aa: CASRQNTEAFF
j_call: TRBJ1-1
clone_size: -
v_call: TRBV7-9
d_call: -

cdr3_nt: TGTGCCAGCAGCCAAAAAGGGGGAGGACAGGGGGCACCTGGGGCCAACGTCCTGACTTTC
cdr3_aa: CASSQKGGGQGAPGANVLTF
j_call: TRBJ2-6
clone_size: -
v_call: TRBV6-2/TRBV6-3
d_call: TRBD1

cdr3_nt: TGCAGTGCTAGAGCCCCTCTCGGGCGCGGAGAGACCCAGTACTTC
cdr3_aa: CSARAPLGRGETQYF
j_call: TRBJ2-5
clone_size: -
v_call: TRBV20-1
d_call: -

cdr3_nt: TGTGCCAGCAGGGCGGCGACAGGGATCGTCGAGACCCAGTACTTC
cdr3_aa: CASRAATGIVETQYF
j_call: TRBJ2-5
clone_size: -
v_call: TRBV28
d_call: TRBD1

cdr3_nt: TGTGCCACCAGTGGAGGGACCGCGGGCTACACCTTC
cdr3_aa: CATSGGTAGYTF
j_call: TRBJ1-2
clone_size: -
v_call: TRBV24-1
d_call: -

cdr3_nt: TGTGCCAGCAGCTTAGCGATGAAGAACACTGAAGCTTTCTTT
cdr3_aa: CASSLAMKNTEAFF
j_call: TRBJ1-1
clone_size: -
v_call: TRBV7-9
d_call: -

cdr3_nt: TGTGCCAGCACCCCAGTTCAGGGGGGCGATGAGCAGTTCTTC
cdr3_aa: CASTPVQGGDEQFF
j_call: TRBJ2-1
clone_size: -
v_call: TRBV7-9
d_call: -

cdr3_nt: TGTGCCAGCAGCTCGCAACTAGGGAATCAGCCCCAGCATTTT
cdr3_aa: CASSSQLGNQPQHF
j_call: TRBJ1-5
clone_size: few
v_call: TRBV7-6
d_call: -

cdr3_nt: TGTGCCAGCAGGAAGGGGACTCTGAACACTGAAGCTTTCTTT
cdr3_aa: CASRKGTLNTEAFF
j_call: TRBJ1-1
clone_size: -
v_call: TRBV6-1
d_call: -

cdr3_nt: TGCAGTGCCGCCGGACCAGCGGGCTACGAGCAGTACTTC
cdr3_aa: CSAAGPAGYEQYF
j_call: TRBJ2-7
clone_size: -
v_call: TRBV20-1
d_call: -

cdr3_nt: TGCAGTGCCCCGAATGGGGGGAACACCGGGGAGCTGTTTTTT
cdr3_aa: CSAPNGGNTGELFF
j_call: TRBJ2-2
clone_size: few
v_call: TRBV20-1
d_call: -